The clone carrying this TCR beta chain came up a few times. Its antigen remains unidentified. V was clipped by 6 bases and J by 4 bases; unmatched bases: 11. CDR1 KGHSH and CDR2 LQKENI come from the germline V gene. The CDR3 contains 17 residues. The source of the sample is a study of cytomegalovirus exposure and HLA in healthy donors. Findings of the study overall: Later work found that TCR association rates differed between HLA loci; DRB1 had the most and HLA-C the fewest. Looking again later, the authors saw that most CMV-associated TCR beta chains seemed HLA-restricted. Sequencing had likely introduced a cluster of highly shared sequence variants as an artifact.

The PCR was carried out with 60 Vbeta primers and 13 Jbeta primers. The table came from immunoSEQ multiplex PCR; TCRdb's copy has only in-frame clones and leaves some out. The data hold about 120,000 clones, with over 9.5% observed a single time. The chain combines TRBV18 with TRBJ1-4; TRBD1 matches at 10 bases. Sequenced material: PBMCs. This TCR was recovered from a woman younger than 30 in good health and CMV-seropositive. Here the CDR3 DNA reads TGTGCCAGCTCTCCCACCACTGGACAGGGGGGTAATGAAAAACTGTTTTTT. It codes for CASSPTTGQGGNEKLFF.